These T cell receptor beta chains were read from a single sample in a study of blood T cells in healthy people across ages. Using its own MiXCR run on the 5' RACE reads, TCRdb lists one record per CDR3 protein. The table has 780,000 or so distinct CDR3 sequences, about 61% seen once; the top ten hold roughly 26%. Sequencing was performed on blood. All receptors derive from a man in his forties or fifties in good health. The CDR3 runs from the conserved cysteine through the conserved F or W. D genes are given only for firm matches. Clone size appears in some rows only: once, few, many, or a class for an expanded clone.

V: TRBV5-6
D: TRBD1
size: NA
J: TRBJ2-7
DNA: TGTGCCAGCAGCAAAAAACCGCGACAGGGGGCCTATCGGTCCGACGAGCAGTACTTC
CDR3: CASSKKPRQGAYRSDEQYF

V: TRBV29-1
D: NA
size: NA
J: TRBJ1-1
DNA: TGCAGCGTGAGCCCGACAAGGGGGATCTCTGAAGCTTTCTTT
CDR3: CSVSPTRGISEAFF

V: TRBV30
D: NA
size: NA
J: TRBJ2-1
DNA: TGTGCCGGGCAGCGGCGGCCCACGAGTAATGAGCAGTTCTTC
CDR3: CAGQRRPTSNEQFF

V: TRBV4-2
D: NA
size: few
J: TRBJ2-3
DNA: TGTGCCAGCAGCCAAGGGGACGGGACCCCGGGGCAGTATTTT
CDR3: CASSQGDGTPGQYF

V: TRBV6-4
D: NA
size: few
J: TRBJ2-5
DNA: TGTGCCAGCAGTGTGGGTCCCCGCCCGAAACAAGAGACCCAGTACTTC
CDR3: CASSVGPRPKQETQYF

V: TRBV20-1
D: NA
size: NA
J: TRBJ2-3
DNA: TGCAGTGCTTCCGGGACTTCAGATACGCAGTATTTT
CDR3: CSASGTSDTQYF

V: TRBV24-1
D: NA
size: NA
J: TRBJ2-7
DNA: TGTGCCACCAGACGGGGCTCCTACGAGCAGTACTTC
CDR3: CATRRGSYEQYF

V: TRBV7-6
D: TRBD1
size: NA
J: TRBJ2-7
DNA: TGTGCCAGCAGCTTAGCGACAGGGGTAACCCACGAGCAGTACTTC
CDR3: CASSLATGVTHEQYF

V: TRBV4-3
D: NA
size: few
J: TRBJ2-3
DNA: TGCGCCAGCAGCCAAGACCTCAGATCAGATACGCAGTATTTT
CDR3: CASSQDLRSDTQYF

V: TRBV28
D: NA
size: NA
J: TRBJ1-5
DNA: TGTGCCAGCAGTTTTGGGGTTAGGGCTACTAGCAATCAGCCCCAGCATTTT
CDR3: CASSFGVRATSNQPQHF

V: TRBV18
D: NA
size: once
J: TRBJ1-5
DNA: TGTGCCAGCTCAGGGGTCGGGAATCAGCCCCAGCATTTT
CDR3: CASSGVGNQPQHF

V: TRBV7-3
D: NA
size: NA
J: TRBJ2-7
DNA: TGTGCCAGCAGCGACAAGGCGGGGTATCTCAATGAGCAGTACTTC
CDR3: CASSDKAGYLNEQYF

V: TRBV12-3/TRBV12-4
D: TRBD2
size: NA
J: TRBJ2-7
DNA: TGTGCCAGCAGTTCGGAGGGAGGGTTATACGAGCAGTACTTC
CDR3: CASSSEGGLYEQYF

V: TRBV7-2
D: NA
size: NA
J: TRBJ2-7
DNA: TGTGCCAGCAGCTTAGCGATGGCTAATAATGGCGAGCAGTACTTC
CDR3: CASSLAMANNGEQYF

V: TRBV9
D: NA
size: NA
J: TRBJ2-6
DNA: TGTGCCAGCAGCGTAGGTGGGGGCCTCAGCTCTGGGGCCAACGTCCTGACTTTC
CDR3: CASSVGGGLSSGANVLTF

V: TRBV10-3
D: TRBD1
size: NA
J: TRBJ2-7
DNA: TGTGCCATCCCCGGGACAGGACCCTACGAGCAGTACTTC
CDR3: CAIPGTGPYEQYF

V: TRBV24-1
D: NA
size: few
J: TRBJ2-6
DNA: TGTGCCACCAGTGATAGCTCTGGGGCCAACGTCCTGACTTTC
CDR3: CATSDSSGANVLTF

V: TRBV7-3
D: NA
size: NA
J: TRBJ2-7
DNA: TGTGCCAGCAGCTTAGTCGGCGGGAACCACTACGAGCAGTACTTC
CDR3: CASSLVGGNHYEQYF

V: TRBV5-1
D: NA
size: few
J: TRBJ2-5
DNA: TGCGCCAGCAGCCCCTCGATTAGAGGCGGTCAAGAGACCCAGTACTTC
CDR3: CASSPSIRGGQETQYF

V: TRBV7-9
D: TRBD1
size: once
J: TRBJ1-2
DNA: TGTGCCAGCAGCTTAGATACAGGGGGAGATGGTTATGGCTACACCTTC
CDR3: CASSLDTGGDGYGYTF

V: TRBV4-1
D: NA
size: NA
J: TRBJ1-2
DNA: TGTGCCAGCAGCCAAGATTACAGGGAGAATAACTATGGCTACACCTTC
CDR3: CASSQDYRENNYGYTF

V: TRBV20-1
D: TRBD2
size: few
J: TRBJ2-7
DNA: TGCAGTGCTCGACCCCGGGACTACCCCTACGAGCAGTACTTC
CDR3: CSARPRDYPYEQYF

V: TRBV6-5
D: TRBD2
size: NA
J: TRBJ2-5
DNA: TGTGCCGGCAGTTACTTTCCTAGCGGTTATCAAGAGACCCAGTACTTC
CDR3: CAGSYFPSGYQETQYF

V: TRBV2
D: NA
size: NA
J: TRBJ1-4
DNA: TGTGCCAGTGGGGATGGGGCGAGTGGTGAAAAACTGTTTTTT
CDR3: CASGDGASGEKLFF

V: TRBV24-1
D: TRBD2
size: few
J: TRBJ2-3
DNA: TGTGCCACCAGTGACTACCTAGCGGAAGGCACAGATACGCAGTATTTT
CDR3: CATSDYLAEGTDTQYF

V: TRBV20-1
D: TRBD1
size: NA
J: TRBJ1-6
DNA: TGCAGTGCTAGTCCGGGACAGCGCTCCGATTATTCACCCCTCCACTTT
CDR3: CSASPGQRSDYSPLHF

V: TRBV20-1
D: TRBD1
size: NA
J: TRBJ1-2
DNA: TGCAGTGCTGAGCTCAGGGGGAACTATGGCTACACCTTC
CDR3: CSAELRGNYGYTF

V: TRBV4-2
D: NA
size: NA
J: TRBJ1-2
DNA: TGTGCCAGCAGCCAAGCGGAGGGTCCCGACTATGGCTACACCTTC
CDR3: CASSQAEGPDYGYTF

V: TRBV5-1
D: NA
size: few
J: TRBJ2-3
DNA: TGCGCCAGCAGCTTCGACCTCACAGATACGCAGTATTTT
CDR3: CASSFDLTDTQYF

V: TRBV3-1
D: NA
size: NA
J: TRBJ2-7
DNA: TGTGCCAGCAGCCAAAGGGGGAGTTTCGACGAGCAGTACTTC
CDR3: CASSQRGSFDEQYF

V: TRBV20-1
D: NA
size: NA
J: TRBJ1-6
DNA: TGCAGTGCTAGAGATCCCGGCAGTGAAACCTATAATTCACCCCTCCACTTT
CDR3: CSARDPGSETYNSPLHF

V: TRBV10-3
D: NA
size: once
J: TRBJ1-1
DNA: TGTGCCATCACCGATCCCACCAGGGGCACTGAAGCTTTCTTT
CDR3: CAITDPTRGTEAFF

V: TRBV5-1
D: NA
size: NA
J: TRBJ2-1
DNA: TGCGCCAGCAGCTTCGGGAGCTTCTCCTACAATGAGCAGTTCTTC
CDR3: CASSFGSFSYNEQFF

V: TRBV20-1
D: NA
size: NA
J: TRBJ2-1
DNA: TGCAGTGCTTACAGCGGAGCGGAGCAGTTCTTC
CDR3: CSAYSGAEQFF

V: TRBV2
D: TRBD1
size: NA
J: TRBJ1-5
DNA: TGTGCCAGCAGGGGGGGACAGGGAAGTATCCAGCCCCAGCATTTT
CDR3: CASRGGQGSIQPQHF

V: TRBV12-5
D: NA
size: NA
J: TRBJ1-5
DNA: TGTGCTAGTGCCCCCCAGCATCAGCCCCAGCATTTT
CDR3: CASAPQHQPQHF

V: TRBV5-1
D: NA
size: NA
J: TRBJ2-3
DNA: TGCGCCAGCAGCCAGAGTACAGGGTTTTCTAGCACAGATACGCAGTATTTT
CDR3: CASSQSTGFSSTDTQYF

V: TRBV7-6
D: TRBD2
size: NA
J: TRBJ2-3
DNA: TGTGCCAGCAGCGGCCCGGGGGGAGACCCTACCACAGATACGCAGTATTTT
CDR3: CASSGPGGDPTTDTQYF

V: TRBV6-6
D: NA
size: NA
J: TRBJ1-2
DNA: TGTGCCAGCAGTTACTCGTCGGGTGTAGAGTATGGCTACACCTTC
CDR3: CASSYSSGVEYGYTF

V: TRBV7-2
D: NA
size: NA
J: TRBJ2-5
DNA: TGTGCCAGCAGCTTACGGGGGCTAGAGGATGGAGAGACCCAGTACTTC
CDR3: CASSLRGLEDGETQYF

V: TRBV7-2
D: NA
size: few
J: TRBJ2-7
DNA: TGTGCCAGCAGCTTGTCCGGGACCATCTACGAGCAGTACTTC
CDR3: CASSLSGTIYEQYF

V: TRBV6-6
D: NA
size: once
J: TRBJ2-7
DNA: TGTGCCAGCAGTTACCGGCAGTTAATCTCCTACGAGCAGTACTTC
CDR3: CASSYRQLISYEQYF

V: TRBV15
D: NA
size: NA
J: TRBJ2-4
DNA: TGTGCCACCAGCAGAGGAGAACAGGGACTAAGGGGAAACATTCAGTACTTC
CDR3: CATSRGEQGLRGNIQYF

V: TRBV7-9
D: TRBD2
size: NA
J: TRBJ2-1
DNA: TGTGCCAGCAGCCCCGGGACTAGCGGATCGGCCTACAATGAGCAGTTCTTC
CDR3: CASSPGTSGSAYNEQFF

V: TRBV28
D: NA
size: NA
J: TRBJ1-2
DNA: TGTGCCACCCTGGGTGGGGGCTACACCTTC
CDR3: CATLGGGYTF

V: TRBV12-3/TRBV12-4
D: NA
size: few
J: TRBJ1-5
DNA: TGTGCCAGCAGTTTAGCGCTTGGGGGAAATCAGCCCCAGCATTTT
CDR3: CASSLALGGNQPQHF

V: TRBV7-2
D: NA
size: NA
J: TRBJ2-7
DNA: TGTGCCAGCAGCTTACCAAACAACGAGCAGTACTTC
CDR3: CASSLPNNEQYF

V: TRBV5-1
D: NA
size: NA
J: TRBJ2-6
DNA: TGCGCCAGCAGCTTGGACGCCCAAACCGGCGCGGGGGCCAACGTCCTGACTTTC
CDR3: CASSLDAQTGAGANVLTF

V: TRBV4-3
D: NA
size: NA
J: TRBJ2-1
DNA: TGCGCCAGCAGCCAAGATGTCGGGATACGCTACAATGAGCAGTTCTTC
CDR3: CASSQDVGIRYNEQFF

V: TRBV6-2/TRBV6-3
D: NA
size: NA
J: TRBJ2-3
DNA: TGTGCCAGCAGCAAGACTGGAATGGTTACGCAGTATTTT
CDR3: CASSKTGMVTQYF

V: TRBV4-3
D: NA
size: few
J: TRBJ2-4
DNA: TGCGCCAGCAGCCAAGATCGGAGGGAAATGGGAGTCAAGCAGTACTTC
CDR3: CASSQDRREMGVKQYF